This TCR beta chain emerged from a study of regulatory T cells in long-lasting Graves disease (dated by TCRdb to about 2021). In terms of the full investigation: Persistent Graves' disease meant more than 5 years of antithyroid drug treatment with TSH receptor autoantibodies that stayed positive. Persistent Graves' disease patients were compared with newly diagnosed Graves' disease patients by peripheral blood TCR sequencing and RNA sequencing. On average, persistent Graves' disease patients in the clinical cohort had been on antithyroid drugs for about 10 years. The study was conducted in China and was registered as a clinical trial. A total of 35 or so samples underwent TCR sequencing: some 13 from persistent and some 20 from newly diagnosed Graves' disease patients. Paper-wide results and their limitations: Peripheral blood alone was examined, since thyroid tissue, which constituted the primary lesion, could not be accessed. Compared with newly diagnosed patients, persistent Graves' disease patients had lower TCR Shannon entropy and fewer highly expanded clones, which suggests clonal expansion. A larger number of public clonotypes was shared among persistent patients (over 2,500) than among newly diagnosed patients (more than 850). TRBV28, TRBJ1-2 and TRBJ2-5 were preferentially used in persistent disease, while TRBV20-1 and TRBJ2-1 were favored in newly diagnosed disease. Only the TCR beta chain was sequenced and analyzed. The authors noted that the small sample size was a limitation that may lower accuracy.

Reading from cysteine to phenylalanine, the CDR3 counts 14 amino acids. Only the CDR3 part of the read is kept: 42 bases, read in frame from the first base. From V the trimming removes 4 bases and from J it removes 6 bases, while the gene matches leave 9 bases of the junction unaccounted for. The germline V gene (reference sequence) yields LGHDT for CDR1 and YNNKEL for CDR2. The time point label on this specimen signifies: persistent/refractory GD, antithyroid drugs over 5 years with positive TRAb. For both TCR sequencing and RNA sequencing, RNA was extracted from PBMCs using TRIzol. Graves' disease was diagnosed according to American Thyroid Association guidelines. Patients were recruited from an endocrinology department in Xi'an, China. Each patient gave approximately 9 milliliters of peripheral blood, collected in an EDTA anticoagulant tube. PBMCs were isolated by Ficoll Paque Plus density gradient separation without further T cell sorting. An Agilent 2100 Bioanalyzer and agarose gel were used to assess RNA quality, and a NanoDrop 2000 was used to measure RNA concentration.

About this clonotype: Which antigen it targets is not known. Per-nucleotide qualities are absent, and no much larger clonotype sits a single base away.

Libraries were made using multiplex PCR. Instrument on record: Illumina HiSeq 4000. To build TCR beta libraries, CDR3 regions were amplified by Arm-PCR using iRepertoire HTBI primers. PCR products were gel purified before sequencing. The authors processed their data as follows. Across samples, fewer than 70 TRBV and approximately 15 TRBJ segments were identified and used for gene usage analysis of CDR3 amino acid clonotypes. COPE and FqMerger were used to merge the filtered high-quality paired reads into contigs. BLAST was used to align contigs to the IMGT TRBV, TRBD and TRBJ reference genes, and CDR3 was defined following IMGT. Any clonotype with a frequency above 0.1% was counted as a highly expanded clone. Repertoire diversity was measured by Shannon entropy, and V-J evenness by the Gini coefficient. A clonotype found in more than one individual was treated as public. TCRdb redid the processing of the public reads, applying fastp at Q25 and MiXCR, and retained in-frame beta chains. Each entry is one CDR3 protein sequence, shown with its most common DNA and genes. What appears here as the V and J calls and clone size reflects TCRdb's work, not the paper's. The sample table records 500,000 to 700,000 distinct CDR3 sequences; 25% to 35% of these occur just once. The ten largest clones take up around 42% of the sample.

This specimen was peripheral blood mononuclear cells (PBMCs), taken when the disease was refractory, from a patient treated with antithyroid drugs. This clonotype was sampled from a female donor with Graves disease. The chain links TRBV3-1 with TRBJ2-7, with TRBD1 identical over 7 junction bases. The encoded CDR3 is CASSPMRQGSEQYF. DNA sequence: TGTGCCAGCAGCCCTATGAGACAGGGTAGCGAGCAGTACTTC.